One sample yielded the 25 T cell receptor beta chains listed below, sequenced in a study. TRBV12-4/TRBJ1-2 clonotypes were amplified with adaptor-ligated barcode primers. Each CDR3 protein is one row after TCRdb ran MiXCR on the multiplex PCR reads. The repertoire holds about 1,000 distinct CDR3 sequences, with about 8.4% as singletons. Sequenced sample: naive CD4+ T cells sorted from blood. Subset denoted: naive CD4+ T cells, CD4+CD45RA+CD25-. These receptors all come from a female donor with breast cancer.

This clonotype is termed medium-sized. This sequence joins TRBV12-3 or TRBV12-4 and TRBJ1-2; D call uncertain. V lost 4 bases and J 5 bases, leaving 8 bases between the germline ends. The CDR3 contains 12 residues. CDR3 bases: TGTGCCAGCAGTTCGGGCGGATATGGCTACACCTTC. It codes for CASSSGGYGYTF.

Many counts were recorded for this clonotype. The chain is built from TRBV12-3 or TRBV12-4 and TRBJ1-2; no definite D call. CDR3 size: 12 residues. V was clipped by 5 bases and J by 1 base, with 5 bases between them. CDR3 protein: CASSTYNYGYTF. The CDR3 DNA is TGTGCCAGCAGTACCTATAACTATGGCTACACCTTC.

This clonotype came up a few times. This chain links TRBV12-3 or TRBV12-4 with TRBJ1-2, with D perhaps TRBD1 (6 bases). Trimming took 2 bases from V and 8 from J, leaving 12 bases between them. This CDR3 is 13 amino acids long. The DNA for the CDR3 is TGTGCCAGCAGTTTACAGGGGTTTGGCGGCTACACCTTC. Translating it yields CASSLQGFGGYTF.

This clonotype is judged medium-sized. The chain carries TRBV12-3 or TRBV12-4 and TRBJ1-2, with a possible D match to TRBD1 (5 bases). Between the trimmed V and J ends, which lost 5 bases and 4 bases, there was a span of 11 bases. The CDR3 runs to 13 residues. The CDR3 DNA is TGTGCCAGCAGTGAGGACGGGGCCTATGGCTACACCTTC. Its protein product is CASSEDGAYGYTF.

This rearrangement joins TRBV12-3 or TRBV12-4 to TRBJ1-2, with D perhaps TRBD1 (6 bases). Trimming cost V 7 bases and J 2 bases, with 8 bases left between them. This CDR3 has 12 residues. For the CDR3, the DNA is TGTGCCAGCACCAGGGGCAACTATGGCTACACCTTC. Protein sequence: CASTRGNYGYTF.

This clonotype was seen ten or more times. The chain combines TRBV12-3 or TRBV12-4 with TRBJ1-2, with D possibly TRBD1 on 6 matching bases. V was clipped by 7 bases and J by 6 bases, with 12 bases between them. The CDR3 contains 12 residues. DNA for the CDR3: TGTGCCAGCACCCAGGGGAGGGATGGCTACACCTTC. This codes for CASTQGRDGYTF.

Within the sample, this clonotype is medium-sized. This sequence joins TRBV12-3 or TRBV12-4 and TRBJ1-2; TRBD1 might be the D (6 bases). The CDR3 has 14 amino acids. V gave up 6 bases and J gave up 7 bases, with 18 bases separating them. Written as DNA, the CDR3 is TGTGCCAGCAGCCCGAATGGACAGCCAAGTGGCTACACCTTC. Translation: CASSPNGQPSGYTF.

In this sample, this clonotype turned up a few times. This chain links TRBV12-3 or TRBV12-4 with TRBJ1-2, with a weak D call TRBD1 (5 bases). The CDR3 length is 18 residues. V was cut by 5 bases and J by 5 bases, with 27 bases left in between. CDR3 residues: CASSPFNRNIRGFYGYTF. Written as DNA, the CDR3 is TGTGCCAGCAGTCCGTTTAACAGGAACATTAGGGGCTTTTATGGCTACACCTTC.

This clonotype is labeled as medium-sized. The rearrangement links TRBV12-3 or TRBV12-4 to TRBJ1-2; D is unresolved. V lost 6 bases to trimming and J lost 7 bases, with 12 bases between them. CDR3 length: 12 residues. The CDR3: CASSPEYRGYTF. CDR3 DNA: TGTGCCAGCAGCCCAGAGTATCGTGGCTACACCTTC.

This clonotype was picked up many times. The chain is built from TRBV12-3 or TRBV12-4 and TRBJ1-2; 9 nucleotides align to TRBD1. The V gene end was trimmed by 6 bases and the J gene end by 7 bases; junction bases not matched to a gene: 9. This CDR3 has 14 amino acids. The CDR3 bases are TGTGCCAGCAGCCTGAAGGACAGGGGTGCTGGCTACACCTTC. Translated: CASSLKDRGAGYTF.

This clonotype was counted many times. The chain has TRBV12-3 or TRBV12-4 and TRBJ1-2; 7 bases match TRBD1. V lost 5 bases, J lost 5 bases, and 5 bases stayed unmatched. The CDR3 is 13 amino acids. CDR3 DNA: TGTGCCAGCAGTACCCTGGGACAGTATGGCTACACCTTC. This codes for CASSTLGQYGYTF.

The V call is TRBV12-3 or TRBV12-4, the J call TRBJ1-2; D call uncertain. The CDR3 runs 15 residues. V was pared by 5 bases and J by 4 bases, with 17 bases between. CDR3 sequence (DNA): TGTGCCAGCAGTCGAAGCTGGACCCTAGCCTATGGCTACACCTTC. Amino acid sequence: CASSRSWTLAYGYTF.

This clonotype came up many times. This chain joins TRBV12-3 or TRBV12-4 and TRBJ1-2; 9 bases align to TRBD1. The V segment lost 6 bases and the J segment 4 bases; nucleotides outside the gene matches: 9. The CDR3 has 15 amino acids. Written as DNA, the CDR3 is TGTGCCAGCAGACCGGGACAGGGAGGAGGCTATGGCTACACCTTC. This translates into CASRPGQGGGYGYTF.

This clonotype was observed many times. The chain links TRBV12-3 or TRBV12-4 to TRBJ1-2; D gene ambiguous. The CDR3 runs 14 residues. Trimming left V 6 bases short and J 2 bases short, with 13 bases between. CDR3 sequence (DNA): TGTGCCAGCAGCATCAACGCGGGAAACTATGGCTACACCTTC. Protein product: CASSINAGNYGYTF.

By proportion, this clonotype is medium-sized. V gene TRBV12-3 or TRBV12-4 combines with J gene TRBJ1-2, with 7 bases matching TRBD1. The junction had 2 bases not matched to a gene; V was cut back by 0 bases and J by 4 bases. This CDR3 has 14 amino acids. The DNA of the CDR3 is TGTGCCAGCAGTTTAGCGGACAGGCTCTATGGCTACACCTTC. Residues: CASSLADRLYGYTF.

By proportion, this clonotype is medium-sized. The CDR3 here is CASSTPWVRYGYTF. CDR3 DNA: TGTGCCAGCAGTACGCCTTGGGTTCGGTATGGCTACACCTTC. This chain links TRBV12-3 or TRBV12-4 with TRBJ1-2, with D unresolved. The CDR3 is 14 residues long. Trimming took 5 bases from V and 5 from J, leaving 15 bases between them.

This clonotype was seen many times. The genes are TRBV12-3 or TRBV12-4 and TRBJ1-2; 7 bases agree with TRBD1. The CDR3 covers 14 residues. The V and J ends lost 4 bases and 5 bases, in that order; junction bases with no gene match: 7. The CDR3 loop is CASSSRQGNYGYTF. In DNA form, the CDR3 reads TGTGCCAGCAGTTCTAGACAGGGAAATTATGGCTACACCTTC.

This clonotype occurred many times. The chain links TRBV12-3 or TRBV12-4 to TRBJ1-2; no clear D. The CDR3 length is 11 residues. V dropped 7 bases and J dropped 8 bases, with 11 bases sitting between them. The CDR3 protein is CASTTAGGYTF. CDR3 coding DNA: TGTGCCAGCACAACGGCGGGAGGCTACACCTTC.

This clonotype was counted between two and nine times. The chain is built from TRBV12-3 or TRBV12-4 and TRBJ1-2; D is undetermined. The ends were cut back, 5 bases at V and 6 bases at J, with 10 bases in the middle. The CDR3 totals 12 residues. This chain's CDR3 is CASSLGFDGYTF. The DNA of the CDR3 is TGTGCCAGCAGTCTCGGATTCGATGGCTACACCTTC.

This clonotype is medium-sized (0.01 to 0.1%) within its sample. This chain connects TRBV12-3 or TRBV12-4 to TRBJ1-2; D not resolved. This CDR3 has 14 amino acids. V was shortened by 3 bases and J by 2 bases, with 10 bases between the two germline ends. The CDR3 coding sequence is TGTGCCAGCAGTTTCGGCGCTACCAACTATGGCTACACCTTC. It specifies CASSFGATNYGYTF.

This clonotype appeared many times. The chain links TRBV12-3 or TRBV12-4 to TRBJ1-2; no definite D call. Trimming removed 4 bases at V and 5 bases at J, with 8 bases between. This CDR3 comprises 12 residues. CDR3 residues: CASSYLGYGYTF. CDR3 coding DNA: TGTGCCAGCAGTTATTTGGGGTATGGCTACACCTTC.

This clonotype appeared many times. The chain has TRBV12-3 or TRBV12-4 and TRBJ1-2; TRBD1 might be the D (5 bases). This CDR3 is 13 amino acids long. Deletions cut 4 bases from V and 7 bases from J, with 13 bases between. DNA of the CDR3: TGTGCCAGCAGTTCTAAAACAGGCTCTGGCTACACCTTC. It is translated as CASSSKTGSGYTF.

This clonotype was seen many times. This chain links TRBV12-3 or TRBV12-4 with TRBJ1-2; D is perhaps TRBD1 (6 bases). Trimming took 8 bases from V and 5 from J, leaving 18 bases between them. The CDR3 is made up of 14 amino acids. Written as DNA, the CDR3 is TGTGCCAGCGTACTGACAGGTTCGCCTTATGGCTACACCTTC. It codes for CASVLTGSPYGYTF.

This clonotype appeared many times. The chain couples TRBV12-3 or TRBV12-4 to TRBJ1-2; D possibly corresponds to TRBD1 (6 bases). This CDR3 is built from 15 residues. V was trimmed by 5 bases and J by 4 bases, leaving 17 bases between them. CDR3 DNA sequence: TGTGCCAGCAGTCTAACAGGGAGCTTATCCTATGGCTACACCTTC. Translation: CASSLTGSLSYGYTF.

V usage is TRBV12-3 or TRBV12-4 and J usage is TRBJ1-2, with D possibly matching TRBD1 (5 bases). The CDR3 length is 16 residues. Trimming cost V 3 bases and J 7 bases, with 21 bases left between them. CDR3 in DNA: TGTGCCAGCAGTTTTCTTCTTTTGCGAGGGGAAGCTGGCTACACCTTC. It encodes CASSFLLLRGEAGYTF.